This T cell receptor beta chain came from a study of PD-L1 blockade in urothelial cancer. Study information: Blood analysis occurred 3 weeks (second dose) and 6 weeks after treatment start.

TCRdb keeps only in-frame clones here, not all; method: immunoSEQ multiplex PCR. The sample includes 80,000 to 90,000 clones, more than 70% of them seen just once. Remarks on this clone: Its antigen is unidentified.

Sample time point: pretreatment peripheral blood. Urothelial carcinoma, locally advanced or metastatic, affected the patients. Overall study results and limits: Below-median pretreatment blood TCR clonality was associated with improved progression-free and overall survival.

The sample consisted of PBMCs, taken around atezolizumab (anti-PD-L1) treatment. The sequence was obtained from a man between 60 and 75 years old with urothelial cancer.

The CDR3 DNA is TGTGCCAGCAGTTATAAGAAGGGGGCCGGGGAGCTGTTTTTT. Translation: CASSYKKGAGELFF. The rearrangement joins TRBV6-5 to TRBJ2-2; D might be TRBD1 (6 bases). Trimming took 3 bases from V and 6 from J, leaving 11 bases between them. The CDR3 consists of 14 residues. CDR1 is MNHEY, CDR2 SVGAGI, per germline.